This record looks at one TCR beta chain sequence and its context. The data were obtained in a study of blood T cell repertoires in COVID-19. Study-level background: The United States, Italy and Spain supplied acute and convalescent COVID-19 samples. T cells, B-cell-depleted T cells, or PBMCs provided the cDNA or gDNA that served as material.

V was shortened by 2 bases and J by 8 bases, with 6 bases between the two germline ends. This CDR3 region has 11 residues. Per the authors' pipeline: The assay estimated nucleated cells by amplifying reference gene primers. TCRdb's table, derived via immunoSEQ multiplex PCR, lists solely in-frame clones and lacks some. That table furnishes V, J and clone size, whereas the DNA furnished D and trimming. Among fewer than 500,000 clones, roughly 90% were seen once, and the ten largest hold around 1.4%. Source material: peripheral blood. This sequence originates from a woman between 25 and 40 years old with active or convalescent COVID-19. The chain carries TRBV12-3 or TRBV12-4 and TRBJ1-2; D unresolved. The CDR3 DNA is TGTGCCAGCAGTTTAAATGGCGGCTACACCTTC. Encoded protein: CASSLNGGYTF.